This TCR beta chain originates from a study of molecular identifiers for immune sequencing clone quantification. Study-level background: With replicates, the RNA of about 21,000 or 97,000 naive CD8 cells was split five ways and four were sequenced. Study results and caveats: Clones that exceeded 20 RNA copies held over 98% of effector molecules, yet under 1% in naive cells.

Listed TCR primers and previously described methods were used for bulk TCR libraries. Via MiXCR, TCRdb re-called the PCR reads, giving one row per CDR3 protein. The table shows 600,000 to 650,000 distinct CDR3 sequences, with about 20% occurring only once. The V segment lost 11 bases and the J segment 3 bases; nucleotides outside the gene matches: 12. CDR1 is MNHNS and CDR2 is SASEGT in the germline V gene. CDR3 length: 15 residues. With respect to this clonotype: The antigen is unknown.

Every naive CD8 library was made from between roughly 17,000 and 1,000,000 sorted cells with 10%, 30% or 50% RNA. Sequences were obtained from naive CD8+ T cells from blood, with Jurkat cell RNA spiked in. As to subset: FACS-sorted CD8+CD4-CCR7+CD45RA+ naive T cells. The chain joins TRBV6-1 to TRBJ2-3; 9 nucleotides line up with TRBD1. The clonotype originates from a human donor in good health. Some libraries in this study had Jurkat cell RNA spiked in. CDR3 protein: CAGSIYRGRTDTQYF. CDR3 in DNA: TGTGCCGGCTCAATCTACAGGGGGCGTACAGATACGCAGTATTTT.